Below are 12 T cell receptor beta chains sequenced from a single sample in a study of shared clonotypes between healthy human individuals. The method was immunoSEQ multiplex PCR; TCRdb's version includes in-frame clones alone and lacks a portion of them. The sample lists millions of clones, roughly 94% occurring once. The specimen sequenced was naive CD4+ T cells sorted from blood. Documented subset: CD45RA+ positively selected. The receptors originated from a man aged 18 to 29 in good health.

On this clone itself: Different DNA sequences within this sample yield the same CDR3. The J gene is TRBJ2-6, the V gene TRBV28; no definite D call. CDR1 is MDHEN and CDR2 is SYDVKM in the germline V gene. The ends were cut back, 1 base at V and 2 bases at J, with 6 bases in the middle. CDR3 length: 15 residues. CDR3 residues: CASSLSGPGANVLTF. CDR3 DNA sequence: TGTGCCAGCAGTTTATCGGGTCCTGGGGCCAACGTCCTGACTTTC.

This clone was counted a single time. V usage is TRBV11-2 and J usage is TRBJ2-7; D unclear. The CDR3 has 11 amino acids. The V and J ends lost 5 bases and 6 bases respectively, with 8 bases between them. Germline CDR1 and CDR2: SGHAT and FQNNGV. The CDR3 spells CASSPGSEQYF. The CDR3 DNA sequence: TGTGCCAGCAGCCCCGGGTCCGAGCAGTACTTC.

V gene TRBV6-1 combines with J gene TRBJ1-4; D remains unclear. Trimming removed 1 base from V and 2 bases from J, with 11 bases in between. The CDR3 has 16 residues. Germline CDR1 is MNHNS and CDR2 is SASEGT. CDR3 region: CASSEVTRGTNEKLFF. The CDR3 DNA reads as TGTGCCAGCAGTGAAGTAACCCGAGGGACTAATGAAAAACTGTTTTTT.

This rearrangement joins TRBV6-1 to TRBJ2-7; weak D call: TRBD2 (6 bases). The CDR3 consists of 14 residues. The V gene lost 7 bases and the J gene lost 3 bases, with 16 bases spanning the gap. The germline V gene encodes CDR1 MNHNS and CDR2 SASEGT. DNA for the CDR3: TGTGCCAGCAAGCTGTCGCTGGGAGGCTACGAGCAGTACTTC. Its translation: CASKLSLGGYEQYF.

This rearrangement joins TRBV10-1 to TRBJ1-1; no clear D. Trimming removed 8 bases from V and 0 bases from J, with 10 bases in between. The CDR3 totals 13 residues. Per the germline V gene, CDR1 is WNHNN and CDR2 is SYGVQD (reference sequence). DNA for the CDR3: TGCGCCAGCCGCAATTCGATGAACACTGAAGCTTTCTTT. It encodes CASRNSMNTEAFF.

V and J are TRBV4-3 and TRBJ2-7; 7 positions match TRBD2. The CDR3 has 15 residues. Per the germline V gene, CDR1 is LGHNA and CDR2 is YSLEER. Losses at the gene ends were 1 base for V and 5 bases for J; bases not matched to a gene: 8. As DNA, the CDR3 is TGCGCCAGCAGCCAAGGGGGCGGGAGTTCCCACGAGCAGTACTTC. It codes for CASSQGGGSSHEQYF.

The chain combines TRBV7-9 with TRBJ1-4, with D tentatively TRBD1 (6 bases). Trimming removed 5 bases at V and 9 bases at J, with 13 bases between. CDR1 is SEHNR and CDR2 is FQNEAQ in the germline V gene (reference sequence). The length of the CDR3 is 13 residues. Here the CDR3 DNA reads TGTGCCAGCAGCATAACAGGGCCCCAAAAACTGTTTTTT. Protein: CASSITGPQKLFF.

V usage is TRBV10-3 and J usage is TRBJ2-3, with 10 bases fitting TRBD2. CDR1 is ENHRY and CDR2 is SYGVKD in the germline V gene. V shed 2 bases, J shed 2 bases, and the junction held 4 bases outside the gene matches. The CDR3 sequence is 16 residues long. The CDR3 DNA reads TGTGCCATCAGTGAGACGAGCGGGGGGGTCACAGATACGCAGTATTTT. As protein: CAISETSGGVTDTQYF.

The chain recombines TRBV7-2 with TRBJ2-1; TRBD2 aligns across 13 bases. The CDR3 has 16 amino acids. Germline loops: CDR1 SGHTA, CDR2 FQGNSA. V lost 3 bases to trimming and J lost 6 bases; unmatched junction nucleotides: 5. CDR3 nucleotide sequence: TGTGCCAGCAGCTTGGACGGACTAGCGGGAGTCAATGAGCAGTTCTTC. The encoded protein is CASSLDGLAGVNEQFF. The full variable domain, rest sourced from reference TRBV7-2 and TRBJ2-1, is GAGVSQSPSNKVTEKGKDVELRCDPISGHTALYWYRQSLGQGLEFLIYFQGNSAPDKSGLPSDRFSAERTGGSVSTLTIQRTQQEDSAVYLCASSLDGLAGVNEQFFGPGTRLTVL.

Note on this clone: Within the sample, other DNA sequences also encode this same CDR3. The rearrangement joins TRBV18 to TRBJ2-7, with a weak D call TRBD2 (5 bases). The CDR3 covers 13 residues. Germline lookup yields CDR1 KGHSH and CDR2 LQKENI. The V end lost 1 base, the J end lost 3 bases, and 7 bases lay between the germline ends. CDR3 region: CASSPRGGYEQYF. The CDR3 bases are TGTGCCAGCTCACCACGTGGAGGCTACGAGCAGTACTTC.

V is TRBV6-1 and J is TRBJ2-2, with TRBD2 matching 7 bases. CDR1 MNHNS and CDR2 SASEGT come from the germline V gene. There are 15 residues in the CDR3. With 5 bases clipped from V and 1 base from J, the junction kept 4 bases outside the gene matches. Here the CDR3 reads CASSLADLNTGELFF. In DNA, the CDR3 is TGTGCCAGCAGTCTAGCGGACTTGAACACCGGGGAGCTGTTTTTT.

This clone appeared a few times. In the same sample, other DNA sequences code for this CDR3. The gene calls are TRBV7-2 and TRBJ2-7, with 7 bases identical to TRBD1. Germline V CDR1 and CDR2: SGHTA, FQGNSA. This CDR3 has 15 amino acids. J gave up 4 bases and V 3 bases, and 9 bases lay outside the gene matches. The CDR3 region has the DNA TGTGCCAGCAGCTTGGCCGGGACAGAAAATTACGAGCAGTACTTC. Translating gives CASSLAGTENYEQYF.